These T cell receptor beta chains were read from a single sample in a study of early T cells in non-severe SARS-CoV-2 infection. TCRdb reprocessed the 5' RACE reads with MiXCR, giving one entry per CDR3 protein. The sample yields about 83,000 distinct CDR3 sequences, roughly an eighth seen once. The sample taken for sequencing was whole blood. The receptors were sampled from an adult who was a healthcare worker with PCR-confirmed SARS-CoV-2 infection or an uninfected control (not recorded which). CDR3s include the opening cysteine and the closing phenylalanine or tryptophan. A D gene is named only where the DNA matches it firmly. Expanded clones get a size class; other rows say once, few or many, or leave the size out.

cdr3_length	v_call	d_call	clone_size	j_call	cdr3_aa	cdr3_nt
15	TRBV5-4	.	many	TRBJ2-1	CASSLGAPRGGEQFF	TGTGCCAGCAGCTTGGGGGCCCCTCGGGGAGGTGAGCAGTTCTTC
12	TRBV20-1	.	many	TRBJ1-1	CSAKSGDTEAFF	TGCAGTGCTAAGTCAGGGGACACTGAAGCTTTCTTT
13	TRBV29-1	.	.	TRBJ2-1	CSGKRDHNNEQFF	TGCAGCGGAAAAAGGGACCATAACAATGAGCAGTTCTTC
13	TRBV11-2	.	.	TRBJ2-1	CASSSRQDNEQFF	TGTGCCAGCAGCTCCCGGCAGGACAATGAGCAGTTCTTC
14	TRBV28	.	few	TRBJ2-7	CASSVGTFSYEQYF	TGTGCCAGCAGTGTAGGGACATTTTCCTACGAGCAGTACTTC
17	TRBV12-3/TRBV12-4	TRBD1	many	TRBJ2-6	CASSSRQGSSGANVLTF	TGTGCCAGCAGCAGCAGACAGGGGAGCTCTGGGGCCAACGTCCTGACTTTC
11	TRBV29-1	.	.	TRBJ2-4	CSVPKGNIQYF	TGCAGCGTCCCAAAGGGAAACATTCAGTACTTC
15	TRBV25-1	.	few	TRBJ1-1	CASTQVGGRGTEAFF	TGTGCCAGCACCCAGGTGGGGGGTCGGGGCACTGAAGCTTTCTTT
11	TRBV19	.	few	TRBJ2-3	CAIPRAYTQYF	TGTGCCATCCCGAGGGCCTATACGCAGTATTTT
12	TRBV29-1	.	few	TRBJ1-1	CSVGQAGTEAFF	TGCAGCGTTGGACAGGCGGGCACTGAAGCTTTCTTT
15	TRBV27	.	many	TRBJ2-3	CASPRGPRKTDTQYF	TGTGCCAGCCCTAGGGGACCCCGCAAAACAGATACGCAGTATTTT
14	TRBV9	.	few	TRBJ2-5	CASSARTRSETQYF	TGTGCCAGCAGCGCCCGGACCCGGTCAGAGACCCAGTACTTC
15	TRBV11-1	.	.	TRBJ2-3	CASSLLLASPLSQYF	TGTGCCAGCAGCTTACTACTAGCTTCACCACTATCACAGTATTTT
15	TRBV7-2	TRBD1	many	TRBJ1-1	CASSLLGQGNTEAFF	TGTGCCAGCAGCCTGCTAGGACAGGGGAACACTGAAGCTTTCTTT
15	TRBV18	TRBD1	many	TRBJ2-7	CASSNQQGAREEQYF	TGTGCCAGCTCAAACCAACAGGGGGCGCGAGAAGAGCAGTACTTC
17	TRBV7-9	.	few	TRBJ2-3	CASSLLAGQTSTDTQYF	TGTGCCAGCAGCCTTCTCGCCGGACAGACCAGCACAGATACGCAGTATTTT
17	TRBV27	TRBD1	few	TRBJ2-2	CASSFFGTGGNTGELFF	TGTGCCAGCAGTTTCTTTGGGACAGGGGGCAACACCGGGGAGCTGTTTTTT
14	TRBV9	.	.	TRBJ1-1	CASSAGTQNTEAFF	TGTGCCAGCAGCGCCGGTACCCAGAACACTGAAGCTTTCTTT
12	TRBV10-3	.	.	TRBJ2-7	CANTTASYEQYF	TGTGCCAACACGACAGCCTCCTACGAGCAGTACTTC
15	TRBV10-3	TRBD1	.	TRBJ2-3	CAISEDRGPGDTQYF	TGTGCCATCAGTGAAGACAGGGGGCCGGGGGATACGCAGTATTTT
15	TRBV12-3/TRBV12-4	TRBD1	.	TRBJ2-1	CASSPNRGGVNEQFF	TGTGCCAGCAGTCCGAACAGGGGTGGGGTCAATGAGCAGTTCTTC
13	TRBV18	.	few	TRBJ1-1	CASSPPVVREAFF	TGTGCCAGCTCACCCCCGGTAGTCAGGGAAGCTTTCTTT
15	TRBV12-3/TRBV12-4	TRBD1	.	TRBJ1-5	CASTRGDGNNQPQHF	TGTGCCAGCACCAGGGGGGACGGCAACAATCAGCCCCAGCATTTT
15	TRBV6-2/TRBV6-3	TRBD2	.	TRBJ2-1	CASSPSGGSGNEQFF	TGTGCCAGCAGTCCCAGCGGGGGGAGTGGGAATGAGCAGTTCTTC
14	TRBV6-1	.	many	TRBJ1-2	CASGELGGLMRYTF	TGTGCCAGCGGCGAGTTGGGGGGCCTTATGCGCTACACCTTC
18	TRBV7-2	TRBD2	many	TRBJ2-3	CASSLEAGGPRGTDTQYF	TGTGCCAGCAGCTTAGAAGCGGGGGGCCCCCGAGGCACAGATACGCAGTATTTT
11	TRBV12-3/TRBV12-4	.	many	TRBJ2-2	CASSASGELFF	TGTGCCAGCAGCGCGTCCGGGGAGCTGTTTTTT
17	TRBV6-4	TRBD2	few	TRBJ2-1	CASSDFPSGGASTEQFF	TGTGCCAGCAGTGACTTTCCTAGCGGGGGGGCGTCGACGGAGCAGTTCTTC
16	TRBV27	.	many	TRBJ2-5	CASSSRTALYQETQYF	TGTGCCAGCAGTTCCCGTACAGCCTTGTACCAAGAGACCCAGTACTTC
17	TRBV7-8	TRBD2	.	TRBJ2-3	CASSLVFKGLVADTQYF	TGTGCCAGCAGCTTAGTTTTTAAGGGACTAGTCGCAGATACGCAGTATTTT
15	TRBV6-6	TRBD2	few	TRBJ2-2	CASSSAGANTGELFF	TGTGCCAGCAGTTCAGCGGGGGCGAACACCGGGGAGCTGTTTTTT
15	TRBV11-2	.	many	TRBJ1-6	CASSLRGRDNSPLHF	TGTGCCAGCAGCTTAAGGGGCAGGGATAATTCACCCCTCCACTTT
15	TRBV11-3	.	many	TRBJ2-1	CASSFGQSSYNEQFF	TGTGCCAGCAGCTTTGGACAGAGCTCCTACAATGAGCAGTTCTTC
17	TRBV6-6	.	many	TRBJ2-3	CASSMSKGGAGTDTQYF	TGTGCCAGCAGTATGTCGAAAGGGGGGGCCGGCACAGATACGCAGTATTTT
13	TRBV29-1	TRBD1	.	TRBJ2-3	CSSPQGAGDTQYF	TGCAGCTCCCCACAGGGGGCGGGAGATACGCAGTATTTT
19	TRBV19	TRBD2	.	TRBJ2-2	CAIKTGTSGARPNTGELFF	TGTGCCATTAAGACCGGGACTAGCGGGGCCCGACCGAACACCGGGGAGCTGTTTTTT
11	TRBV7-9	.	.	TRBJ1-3	CASSWRRDIYF	TGTGCCAGCAGCTGGCGGAGGGACATATATTTT
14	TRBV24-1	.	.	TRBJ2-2	CATSPSPSTGELFF	TGTGCCACCAGTCCTAGTCCCTCCACCGGGGAGCTGTTTTTT
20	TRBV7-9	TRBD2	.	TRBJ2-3	CASSSRFTSGPKYYTDTQYF	TGTGCCAGCAGCTCCCGATTCACTAGCGGGCCCAAATATTACACAGATACGCAGTATTTT
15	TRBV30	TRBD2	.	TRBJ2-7	CAWSRGGLAGFEQYF	TGTGCCTGGAGCCGAGGGGGACTAGCGGGGTTCGAGCAGTACTTC
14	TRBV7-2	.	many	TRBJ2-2	CASGRQGGTGELFF	TGTGCCAGCGGACGACAGGGAGGCACCGGGGAGCTGTTTTTT
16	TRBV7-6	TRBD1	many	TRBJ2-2	CASSWGQTRNTGELFF	TGTGCCAGCAGCTGGGGACAGACGAGGAACACCGGGGAGCTGTTTTTT